This TCR beta chain was obtained from a study of T cells in localized non-small cell lung cancer (dated by TCRdb to the early 2020s). As for the study more broadly: The study analyzed T cell repertoires of 236 early-stage NSCLC patients, comparing tumors and uninvolved tumor-adjacent lungs. The cohort was made up of approximately 250 treatment-naive NSCLC patients whose localized lung tumors had been resected. The mean age of the NSCLC patients was roughly 63 years, with roughly 120 men and 85 to 110 women.

The immunoSEQ Assay was used to sequence TCR beta CDR3 regions from DNA. The original methods were these. T cell density was computed as TCR beta template counts normalized to usable DNA estimated by amplifying housekeeping genes. Richness was estimated with the preseqR package, extrapolating to 400,000 templates for PBMC samples and 120,000 templates for tissue samples. Clonality was defined by subtracting Pielou's evenness from one. Tissue-enriched TCRs were identified by differential abundance testing using productive amino-acid clonotypes, minimum total count 5 and alpha 0.1. Repertoire overlap between compartments was quantified with the Jaccard Index and Morisita Overlap Index. GLIPH grouped TCR beta CDR3s together with public tetramer-defined viral CDR3s, and a viral motif had to include at least three viral sequences and also show V-gene enrichment. TCRdb limited this immuneACCESS table to in-frame rearrangements with V and J called. A share of clones is missing; checked studies link under half to unresolved V genes, and the rest is unexplained. V and J calls and clone size come straight from that table; D and trimming were deduced from the DNA. Present in this sample are fewer than 40,000 clones, under 90% of which were seen just once. The top ten constitute around 3.9% of the sample.

Sequences MDHEN (CDR1) and SYDVKM (CDR2) are obtained from the germline V gene. V gives up 11 bases and J gives up 4 bases, and the segment between their germline ends measures 15 bases. Its CDR3 holds 13 amino acids, cysteine through phenylalanine. This entry keeps only the CDR3 DNA: 39 bases, framed from base 1. The investigation overall reported the following: Because the study design was exploratory, TCR variables were selected using unadjusted p-values without false-discovery rate correction. The highest T cell clonality was observed in uninvolved tumor-adjacent lung, where clonality exceeded that of tumor, suggesting that antigenic responses were more focused in uninvolved tumor-adjacent lung. Because multi-region tumor sequencing was not done, intratumor heterogeneity could not be ruled out. Of the top 100 tumor clones, a median of roughly 56 were detected in paired uninvolved adjacent lung; approximately 28 were also among that lung's top 100. Longer overall survival was associated with higher T cell density in blood, whereas shorter survival was associated with higher clonality in adjacent lung.

Regarding this clone: What antigen it recognizes has not been identified. No much larger clone exists at a distance of one base, and base qualities are not known.

At diagnosis, peripheral blood, uninvolved tumor-adjacent lung and tumor were collected and stored as a combination of fresh-frozen and FFPE material. For TCR repertoire profiling, blood samples were analyzed as peripheral blood mononuclear cells. This sample comprised peripheral blood, obtained before any cancer treatment. The V and J segments used are TRBV28 and TRBJ1-5; the D gene assignment is ambiguous. The source is a male donor aged 60 or older with stage III lung adenocarcinoma. CDR3 protein: CAGRSLGNQPQHF. The sequenced DNA is TGTGCCGGCCGGTCTTTGGGGAATCAGCCCCAGCATTTT.